This T cell receptor beta chain was captured by sequencing in a study of blood T cell repertoires in COVID-19. Study-level information: COVID-19 samples, acute and convalescent, were from the United States, Italy and Spain.

Measured with immunoSEQ multiplex PCR; TCRdb has only the in-frame clones, and not every one. Of roughly 24,000 clones detected, around nine tenths appear once; the ten largest clones hold 25% to 30%. Germline V gene sequence: CDR1 MNHNY, CDR2 SVGAGI (reference sequence). Trimming pared 4 bases from V and 4 bases from J, leaving 14 bases between. The CDR3 contains 14 residues. Recruited during active infection, patients (from Seattle) were subsequently followed longitudinally. The sample taken for sequencing was peripheral blood. This TCR came from a man in his sixties or seventies with COVID-19, enrolled during active disease. V and J are TRBV6-6 and TRBJ2-7, with D possibly TRBD2 on 6 matching bases. For the CDR3, the DNA is TGTGCCAGCAGTTGGGACTTTGGCCCATACGAGCAGTACTTC. It encodes CASSWDFGPYEQYF.